The 31 T cell receptor beta chains below all came from one sample that was sequenced in a study of blood T cells in healthy people across ages. Through a sample-barcoded 5' primer and a J-beta primer mix, a second PCR was run for roughly 6 to 11 cycles. TCRdb itself ran the 5' RACE reads through MiXCR, one entry per CDR3 protein. Of hundreds of thousands of distinct CDR3 sequences in the sample, 25% to 35% were seen once. Sequences were obtained from blood. The receptors stem from a woman over 75 in good health.

This clonotype was seen many times. The chain joins TRBV29-1 to TRBJ2-5; D perhaps matches TRBD2 (5 bases). Trimming took off 7 bases at V and 2 bases at J, with 17 bases between the two ends. The CDR3 sequence is 14 residues long. Germline CDR1 and CDR2: SQVTM and ANQGSEA. The CDR3 nucleotides read TGCAGCGCCCAGAGGGCAAGGTTACAAGAGACCCAGTACTTC. Its protein is CSAQRARLQETQYF. The entire variable domain, with the rest obtained from reference TRBV29-1 and TRBJ2-5, is as follows: SAVISQKPSRDICQRGTSLTIQCQVDSQVTMMFWYRQQPGQSLTLIATANQGSEATYESGFVIDKFPISRPNLTFSTLTVSNMSPEDSSIYLCSAQRARLQETQYFGPGTRLLVL.

This clonotype was picked up many times. The chain is built from TRBV20-1 and TRBJ2-1; 8 nucleotides agree with TRBD1. The germline gives CDR1 DFQATT, CDR2 SNEGSKA (reference sequence). CDR3 length: 14 amino acids. V lost 5 bases, J lost 8 bases, and 11 bases stayed unmatched. The CDR3 nucleotides are TGCAGTGCTTGGCAGGCACAGGGGGGCGATGAGCAGTTCTTC. It yields the protein CSAWQAQGGDEQFF.

This clonotype has at least ten counts. This chain's CDR3 is CSAGPQGRYEQYF. As DNA, the CDR3 is TGCAGTGCTGGCCCGCAGGGGCGCTACGAGCAGTACTTC. This chain joins TRBV20-1 and TRBJ2-7; the D gene is possibly TRBD1 (6 bases). V dropped 5 bases and J dropped 3 bases, with 14 bases sitting between them. Germline CDR1 is DFQATT and CDR2 is SNEGSKA (reference sequence). The CDR3 covers 13 residues.

The V and J genes are TRBV28 and TRBJ1-5; D gene ambiguous. The V end was cut by 5 bases, the J end by 5 bases, with 10 bases between. The CDR3 runs 13 residues. The germline CDR1 and CDR2 sequences are MDHEN and SYDVKM. The CDR3 loop is CASSIRLYQPQHF. CDR3 nucleotide sequence: TGTGCCAGCAGTATCCGTTTATATCAGCCCCAGCATTTT.

This clonotype was observed at least ten times. The rearrangement links TRBV20-1 to TRBJ2-1, with 10 bases aligning to TRBD1. J gave up 7 bases and V 7 bases, and 7 bases lay outside the gene matches. Germline V gene lookup returns CDR1 DFQATT and CDR2 SNEGSKA (reference sequence). The CDR3 sequence is 13 residues long. The CDR3 sequence: CSVPDRGPNEQFF. CDR3 bases: TGCAGTGTTCCCGACAGGGGGCCTAATGAGCAGTTCTTC.

V gene TRBV6-2 or TRBV6-3 combines with J gene TRBJ2-1; 14 positions match TRBD2. CDR3 length equals 16 residues. The V gene end was trimmed by 0 bases and the J gene end by 6 bases; junction bases not matched to a gene: 1. The germline V gene has CDR1 MNHEY and CDR2 SVGEGT. CDR3 protein: CASSYSGLAGVNEQFF. The CDR3 coding sequence is TGTGCCAGCAGTTACTCGGGACTAGCGGGAGTCAATGAGCAGTTCTTC.

This clonotype has ten or more counts. V is TRBV12-3 or TRBV12-4 and J is TRBJ2-3; D is unresolved. The V end lost 5 bases, the J end lost 1 base, and 10 bases lay between the germline ends. This CDR3 is built from 14 residues. The CDR3 reads CASSRVSGTDTQYF. Here the CDR3 DNA reads TGTGCCAGCAGTCGAGTCTCGGGCACAGATACGCAGTATTTT.

This clonotype was seen a handful of times. This chain connects TRBV29-1 to TRBJ1-1; TRBD1 aligns across 8 bases. The CDR3 sequence is 13 residues long. The germline gives CDR1 SQVTM, CDR2 ANQGSEA. V was clipped by 4 bases and J by 1 base; unmatched bases: 2. CDR3 DNA sequence: TGCAGCGTTGGCGACAGGGGGAACACTGAAGCTTTCTTT. The encoded protein is CSVGDRGNTEAFF.

On this clonotype itself: A much larger clone sits a single nucleotide away, making a read error possible. This chain connects TRBV4-2 to TRBJ2-1; perhaps D is TRBD1 or TRBD2 (6 bases each). The J call may be wrong; the DNA end is better matched by TRBJ2-7. The CDR3 is made up of 15 amino acids. CDR1 is LGHNA and CDR2 is YNFKEQ in the germline V gene. The CDR3 region has the DNA TGTGCCAGCAGCCTGCGAGGAGGGCGGGACAATGAGCAGTACTTC. This sequence encodes CASSLRGGRDNEQYF.

The chain is built from TRBV12-3 or TRBV12-4 and TRBJ1-2, with D possibly being TRBD1 (6 bases). The CDR3 is 15 amino acids. V gave up 3 bases and J gave up 6 bases, with 17 bases separating them. This CDR3 is CASSFLQGMLNGYTF. CDR3 in DNA: TGTGCCAGCAGTTTTCTGCAGGGGATGTTGAATGGCTACACCTTC.

The chain recombines TRBV20-1 with TRBJ1-5; perhaps TRBD1 as D (6 bases). Germline V gene sequence: CDR1 DFQATT, CDR2 SNEGSKA (reference sequence). This CDR3 contains 17 residues. V lost 5 bases and J 4 bases, leaving 24 bases between the germline ends. CDR3 nucleotides: TGCAGTGCTGGGAGACAGGCGCAAATAGGGGCTAATCAGCCCCAGCATTTT. It codes for CSAGRQAQIGANQPQHF.

This clonotype was counted at least ten times. J is TRBJ2-7 and V is TRBV18; D is perhaps TRBD2 (6 bases). V gave up 0 bases and J gave up 6 bases, with 18 bases separating them. CDR1 is KGHSH and CDR2 is LQKENI in the germline V gene. This CDR3 is built from 16 residues. The CDR3 region has the DNA TGTGCCAGCTCACCACCCACGGGACTCGCTTTTGCCGAGCAGTACTTC. Encoded protein: CASSPPTGLAFAEQYF.

This clonotype was detected many times. The chain recombines TRBV12-3 or TRBV12-4 with TRBJ1-2, with 7 positions matching TRBD1. The length of the CDR3 is 13 residues. V trimming: 5 bases; J trimming: 3 bases; junction bases outside the gene matches: 3. In DNA form, the CDR3 reads TGTGCCAGCAGTATACAGGGGTACTATGGCTACACCTTC. Its protein is CASSIQGYYGYTF.

The chain carries TRBV20-1 and TRBJ1-1; the match to TRBD1 covers 7 bases. Germline V gives CDR1 DFQATT, CDR2 SNEGSKA (reference sequence). V shed 1 base, J shed 1 base, and the junction held 12 bases outside the gene matches. This CDR3 region has 17 residues. The DNA for the CDR3 is TGCAGTGCTAGAGTCCCCCCACCGGGACAGAGGAACACTGAAGCTTTCTTT. This translates into CSARVPPPGQRNTEAFF.

This sequence joins TRBV6-5 and TRBJ2-7; TRBD2 might be the D (5 bases). This CDR3 region has 15 residues. The V end lost 5 bases, the J end lost 1 base, and 15 bases lay between the germline ends. In germline, CDR1 is MNHEY, CDR2 SVGAGI. CDR3 sequence: CASSTTERLSYEQYF. CDR3 coding DNA: TGTGCCAGCAGTACGACCGAGCGGCTTTCCTACGAGCAGTACTTC.

This clonotype was observed at least ten times. The rearrangement uses TRBV7-2 and TRBJ2-7; D ambiguous. Trimming removed 1 base at V and 5 bases at J, with 6 bases between. CDR1 SGHTA and CDR2 FQGNSA come from the germline V gene. The CDR3 spans 12 residues. This CDR3 reads CASSLDTDEQYF. Here the CDR3 DNA reads TGTGCCAGCAGCTTAGACACCGACGAGCAGTACTTC.

This clonotype was counted many times. The CDR3 DNA reads as TGTGCCAGCAGCTTAGCTGGGACAGGGGTGTCCTACGAGCAGTACTTC. It codes for CASSLAGTGVSYEQYF. V and J are TRBV7-2 and TRBJ2-7, with 10 bases that match TRBD1. The length of the CDR3 is 16 residues. The junction had 3 bases not matched to a gene; V was cut back by 0 bases and J by 1 base. Germline CDR1 and CDR2: SGHTA and FQGNSA.

This sequence joins TRBV7-3 and TRBJ2-2, with D tentatively TRBD1 (6 bases). CDR1 and CDR2 (germline): SGHTA, FQGTGA. Trimming pared 5 bases from V and 0 bases from J, leaving 22 bases between. The CDR3 runs 19 residues. CDR3 in amino acids: CASSPGQQRVGANTGELFF. CDR3 coding DNA: TGTGCCAGCAGCCCGGGACAACAGAGGGTAGGCGCGAACACCGGGGAGCTGTTTTTT.

This clonotype appeared many times. The gene calls are TRBV20-1 and TRBJ2-3; 14 nucleotides align to TRBD2. Germline V gene lookup returns CDR1 DFQATT and CDR2 SNEGSKA (reference sequence). The CDR3 runs to 17 residues. Losses at the gene ends were 4 bases for V and 5 bases for J; bases not matched to a gene: 11. The chain's CDR3 is CSATGTSGGPSGDTQYF. The CDR3 DNA reads TGCAGTGCTACAGGGACTAGCGGGGGCCCCTCGGGAGATACGCAGTATTTT.

This clonotype was recorded many times. V and J are TRBV7-3 and TRBJ2-3; a weak D match, TRBD2 (6 bases). This CDR3 contains 15 residues. Trimming removed 4 bases from V and 3 bases from J, with 14 bases in between. Germline CDR1 SGHTA, CDR2 FQGTGA. The CDR3 DNA follows: TGTGCCAGCAGCTCAACGGGGGTCCAGACAGATACGCAGTATTTT. Protein product: CASSSTGVQTDTQYF.

The chain employs TRBV11-2 and TRBJ1-2, with no clear D. V gave up 3 bases and J gave up 5 bases, with 7 bases separating them. The CDR3 is 12 amino acids. The germline gives CDR1 SGHAT, CDR2 FQNNGV. Written as DNA, the CDR3 is TGTGCCAGCAGCTTCTCGCCATATGGCTACACCTTC. This sequence encodes CASSFSPYGYTF.

This clonotype was counted a few times. The chain has TRBV15 and TRBJ1-2, with 9 positions matching TRBD1. The germline V gene encodes CDR1 LNHNV and CDR2 YYDKDF (reference sequence). V lost 3 bases, J lost 6 bases, and 5 bases stayed unmatched. The CDR3 runs to 14 residues. The CDR3 DNA reads as TGTGCCACCAGCAGGGGACAGGGAGTCCATGGCTACACCTTC. Its translation: CATSRGQGVHGYTF.

This clonotype was seen many times. The chain has TRBV10-3 and TRBJ2-1; D is perhaps TRBD1 (6 bases). Germline V gene data show CDR1 as ENHRY and CDR2 as SYGVKD. The CDR3 consists of 13 residues. Trimming stripped 6 bases from V and 8 bases from J, with 14 bases between. The CDR3 coding sequence is TGTGCCATCAGCTGGACAGAGCGCGATGAGCAGTTCTTC. It codes for CAISWTERDEQFF.

This clonotype was observed at least ten times. The chain couples TRBV29-1 to TRBJ2-7; D is unclear. V shed 4 bases and J shed 3 bases, with 10 bases lying between them. The CDR3 sequence is 12 residues long. Per the germline V gene, CDR1 is SQVTM and CDR2 is ANQGSEA. CDR3 amino acids: CSVGQISYEQYF. The CDR3 DNA follows: TGCAGCGTTGGCCAGATTAGCTACGAGCAGTACTTC.

This clonotype was found many times. J is TRBJ2-7 and V is TRBV4-3; D is unresolved. The CDR3 covers 12 residues. Per the germline V gene, CDR1 is LGHNA and CDR2 is YSLEER. Trimming pared 4 bases from V and 6 bases from J, leaving 10 bases between. This chain's CDR3 is CASSLHLGEQYF. CDR3 coding DNA: TGCGCCAGCAGCCTCCACCTGGGCGAGCAGTACTTC.

This clonotype was seen ten or more times. The chain uses TRBV7-2 and TRBJ2-3; maybe TRBD1 (5 bases). Trimming left V 2 bases short and J 4 bases short, with 10 bases between. Germline lookup yields CDR1 SGHTA and CDR2 FQGNSA. The CDR3 is 14 residues long. The CDR3 loop is CASSLRRVADTQYF. The CDR3 DNA reads TGTGCCAGCAGCTTACGCAGGGTTGCAGATACGCAGTATTTT.

This clonotype was counted ten times or more. The gene calls are TRBV7-9 and TRBJ2-1; a weak D match, TRBD1 (6 bases). Looked up from germline, CDR1 is SEHNR and CDR2 is FQNEAQ (reference sequence). The CDR3 loop spans 12 amino acids. Trimming took off 5 bases at V and 10 bases at J, with 12 bases between the two ends. CDR3 bases: TGTGCCAGCAGCCCCCACAGGGAGGAGCAGTTCTTC. Residues: CASSPHREEQFF.

This clonotype was seen a few times. This sequence may be a read error, since a much larger clone differs from it by one base. The chain has TRBV20-1 and TRBJ1-2; D is unresolved. The CDR3 is made up of 16 amino acids. Trimming removed 1 base from V and 2 bases from J, with 17 bases in between. Germline V gene data show CDR1 as DFQATT and CDR2 as SNEGSKA (reference sequence). This CDR3 is CSARAWCGEQNYGYTF. The CDR3 bases are TGCAGTGCTAGAGCTTGGTGCGGGGAACAGAACTATGGCTACACCTTC.

CDR3 in DNA: TGTGCCAGCGAGAGGGGGCGAGCGTCTGAAGCTTTCTTT. It yields the protein CASERGRASEAFF. J is TRBJ1-1 and V is TRBV6-1, with TRBD1 matching over 7 bases. The CDR3 contains 13 residues. Looked up from germline, CDR1 is MNHNS and CDR2 is SASEGT. V shed 8 bases, J shed 6 bases, and the junction held 9 bases outside the gene matches.

This clonotype was seen ten or more times. The V call is TRBV7-8, the J call TRBJ2-1; 10 positions match TRBD2. This CDR3 contains 17 residues. Germline CDR1 SGHVS, CDR2 FQNEAQ. J gave up 5 bases and V 2 bases, and 9 bases lay outside the gene matches. The CDR3 reads CASSLLSGGALNNEQFF. The CDR3 DNA follows: TGTGCCAGCAGCTTACTCAGCGGGGGGGCCCTTAACAATGAGCAGTTCTTC. The full variable domain, completed using reference TRBV7-8 and TRBJ2-1, is GAGVSQSPRYKVAKRGQDVALRCDPISGHVSLFWYQQALGQGPEFLTYFQNEAQLDKSGLPSDRFFAERPEGSVSTLKIQRTQQEDSAVYLCASSLLSGGALNNEQFFGPGTRLTVL.

The chain carries TRBV6-5 and TRBJ1-4; 8 nucleotides line up with TRBD1. The CDR3 loop spans 15 amino acids. Germline CDR1 reads MNHEY; CDR2 reads SVGAGI. V lost 3 bases to trimming and J lost 7 bases; unmatched junction nucleotides: 7. The CDR3 DNA is TGTGCCAGCAGTTATGCGACAGGGGAATGTGAAAAACTGTTTTTT. This encodes CASSYATGECEKLFF.